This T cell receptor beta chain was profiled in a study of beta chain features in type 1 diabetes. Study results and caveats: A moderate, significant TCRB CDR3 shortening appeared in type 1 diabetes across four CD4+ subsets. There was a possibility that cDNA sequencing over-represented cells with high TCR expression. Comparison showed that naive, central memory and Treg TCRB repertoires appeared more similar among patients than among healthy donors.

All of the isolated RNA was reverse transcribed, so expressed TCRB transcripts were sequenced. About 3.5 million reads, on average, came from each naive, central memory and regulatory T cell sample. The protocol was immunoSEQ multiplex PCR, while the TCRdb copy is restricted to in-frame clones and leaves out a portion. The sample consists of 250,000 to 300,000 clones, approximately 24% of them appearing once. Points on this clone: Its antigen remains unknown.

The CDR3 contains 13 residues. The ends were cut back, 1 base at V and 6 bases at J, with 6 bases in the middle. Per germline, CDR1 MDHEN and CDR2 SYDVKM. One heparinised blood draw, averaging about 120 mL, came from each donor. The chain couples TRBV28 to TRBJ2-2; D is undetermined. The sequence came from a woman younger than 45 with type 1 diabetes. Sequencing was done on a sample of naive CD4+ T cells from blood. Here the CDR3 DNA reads TGTGCCAGCAGTTTATCGGGTCCCGGGGAGCTGTTTTTT. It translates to CASSLSGPGELFF. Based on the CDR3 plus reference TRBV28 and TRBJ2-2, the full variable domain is DVKVTQSSRYLVKRTGEKVFLECVQDMDHENMFWYRQDPGLGLRLIYFSYDVKMKEKGDIPEGYSVSREKKERFSLILESASTNQTSMYLCASSLSGPGELFFGEGSRLTVL.